The sequence of this T cell receptor beta chain was determined in a study of cytomegalovirus exposure and HLA in healthy donors. The PCR was carried out with 60 Vbeta primers and 13 Jbeta primers. Profiling relied on immunoSEQ multiplex PCR, and the TCRdb table lists in-frame clones only, not all of them. The table shows hundreds of thousands of clones, with roughly 89% occurring only once. Germline CDR1 SGHNT, CDR2 YYREEE (reference sequence). The germline V and J ends were trimmed by 0 bases and 2 bases, with 15 bases remaining between them. CDR3 length: 16 amino acids. This clone was seen a single time.

The chain has TRBV5-4 and TRBJ2-7; a weak D match, TRBD1 (5 bases). This clonotype was obtained from a young woman in good health and CMV-seronegative. The sample taken for sequencing was PBMCs. As DNA, the CDR3 is TGTGCCAGCAGCTTGGAGGCAGGGAAACCCCCCTACGAGCAGTACTTC. Amino acids: CASSLEAGKPPYEQYF.